The clone carrying this TCR beta chain was observed a few times. The source of the sample is a study of CD8+CD57+ T cells in acquired aplastic anemia. The wider study: DNA from sorted CD4+ and CD8+ cells averaged roughly 3.4 ug.

With V trimmed by 4 bases and J by 1 base, 11 bases remained unmatched. The germline V gene encodes CDR1 LGHDT and CDR2 YNNKEL (reference sequence). The CDR3 sequence is 17 residues long. Genomic DNA, serving as template, underwent TCR beta VDJ and CDR3 profiling. A single record per CDR3 protein comes from TCRdb applying MiXCR to the reads. The sample has 150,000 to 200,000 distinct CDR3 sequences, roughly 48% seen once. Sequencing input: sorted CD4+, CD8+, or CD8+CD57+ T cells (not recorded which) from PBMCs. The J gene is TRBJ2-3, the V gene TRBV3-1; TRBD2 agrees at 7 bases. This TCR derives from a human donor in good health. CDR3 coding DNA: TGTGCCAGCAGCCGGGCGGGAGTTCGTCAGGGCACAGATACGCAGTATTTT. It encodes CASSRAGVRQGTDTQYF.